This note documents a single TCR beta chain sequence. Authors' methods: Amplification of reference gene primers provided the estimated nucleated cell counts. Only in-frame clones appear in the TCRdb table, and some are missing; sequencing was by immunoSEQ multiplex PCR. That table is the source of V, J and clone size, and D and trimming were worked out from the DNA. The data hold around 240,000 clones, with more than 75% observed a single time. The sample comes from a study of blood T cell repertoires in COVID-19. Germline V CDR1 and CDR2: LNHDA, SQIVND (reference sequence). The CDR3 has 17 residues. J was trimmed by 7 bases and V by 6 bases; bases with no gene match: 15.

The sequenced sample was peripheral blood. The receptor comes from a middle-aged man with acute or convalescent COVID-19. The rearrangement links TRBV19 to TRBJ2-1; 10 bases fit TRBD2. CDR3 amino acids: CASSKSGKLAGLNEQFF. The CDR3 DNA follows: TGTGCCAGTAGCAAATCCGGGAAACTAGCGGGGCTAAATGAGCAGTTCTTC.